This paragraph reports one T cell receptor beta chain. Its antigen is currently unknown. The CDR3 regions of TCR beta were amplified from RNA transcripts. First-round RT-PCR of the TCR CDR3 relied on the HTBI primer set. TCRdb recomputed calls from the multiplex PCR reads with MiXCR, one row per CDR3 protein. Here the sample spans approximately 410,000 distinct CDR3 sequences, around 15% being singletons. A lack of ophthalmopathy progression within 18 months defined stable Graves' hyperthyroidism. This sample was included in a study of T cells in Graves' hyperthyroidism and ophthalmopathy. Regarding the study as a whole: Prediction of ophthalmopathy progression came a median roughly 6.4 months pre-onset. In the blood, most expanded thyroid clonotypes above 0.001 appeared as well.

The CDR3 length is 15 residues. CDR1 is KGHSH and CDR2 is LQKENI in the germline V gene. The V end lost 3 bases, the J end lost 1 base, and 13 bases lay between the germline ends. The sample taken for sequencing was blood. This sequence originates from a woman under 30 with Graves' hyperthyroidism. The rearrangement links TRBV18 to TRBJ2-7; maybe TRBD1 (5 bases). CDR3 DNA sequence: TGTGCCAGCTCACCGTTGCCAGGGCCGTCCTACGAGCAGTACTTC. It is translated as CASSPLPGPSYEQYF. Full variable domain (missing parts from reference TRBV18 and TRBJ2-7): NAGVMQNPRHLVRRRGQEARLRCSPMKGHSHVYWYRQLPEEGLKFMVYLQKENIIDESGMPKERFSAEFPKEGPSILRIQQVVRGDSAAYFCASSPLPGPSYEQYFGPGTRLTVT.